The rows below give T cell receptor beta chains drawn from one sample of a study of blood T cell repertoires in COVID-19. The data were produced by immunoSEQ multiplex PCR, yet TCRdb's version contains in-frame clones alone and is incomplete. The table has 25,000 to 30,000 clones, roughly 90% seen once. Sequenced sample: peripheral blood. These receptors were collected from a human donor in a cohort sampled during active COVID-19. The CDR3 runs from the conserved cysteine through the conserved F or W. The order of the fields is J gene, V gene, D gene, CDR3 protein. The D gene is left open where the match is weak.

J: TRBJ2-2
V: TRBV4-2
D: TRBD1
CDR3: CASSHQRIVRDRVAGELFF

J: TRBJ1-1
V: TRBV4-2
D: -
CDR3: CASSQKTLRTEAFF

J: TRBJ2-3
V: TRBV20-1
D: -
CDR3: CSAGRTDTQYF

J: TRBJ2-3
V: TRBV4-2
D: -
CDR3: CASSQDSASGGTDTQYF

J: TRBJ2-3
V: TRBV7-3
D: TRBD1
CDR3: CASSLRQGSNTDTQYF

J: TRBJ1-1
V: TRBV11-2
D: -
CDR3: CASSLEAQGLGPEAFF

J: TRBJ2-3
V: TRBV4-3
D: TRBD2
CDR3: CASSQGSGGATDTQYF

J: TRBJ2-3
V: TRBV27
D: -
CDR3: CASGLRTTTDTQYF

J: TRBJ2-3
V: TRBV7-9
D: TRBD1
CDR3: CASSSRGQAWTDTQYF

J: TRBJ1-2
V: TRBV5-1
D: -
CDR3: CASSLEVPSDGYTF

J: TRBJ1-4
V: TRBV12-3/TRBV12-4
D: -
CDR3: CASGPGDGEKLFF

J: TRBJ2-2
V: TRBV7-3
D: -
CDR3: CASSSTGTGELFF

J: TRBJ1-1
V: TRBV7-2
D: -
CDR3: CASSFGVGLGTEAFF

J: TRBJ1-1
V: TRBV6-5
D: -
CDR3: CASSPPNSVTEAFF

J: TRBJ1-3
V: TRBV12-3/TRBV12-4
D: -
CDR3: CASRIGNTIYF

J: TRBJ2-1
V: TRBV6-5
D: -
CDR3: CASSYGGAPYNEQFF

J: TRBJ1-2
V: TRBV11-2
D: -
CDR3: CASSLDRDYGYTF

J: TRBJ1-1
V: TRBV27
D: TRBD1
CDR3: CATRPPGQGWMAFF

J: TRBJ1-5
V: TRBV18
D: -
CDR3: CASSPTPDNQPQHF

J: TRBJ2-7
V: TRBV5-1
D: TRBD2
CDR3: CASSLAESSYEQYF

J: TRBJ2-1
V: TRBV5-1
D: TRBD2
CDR3: CASSLGTRGVYEQFF